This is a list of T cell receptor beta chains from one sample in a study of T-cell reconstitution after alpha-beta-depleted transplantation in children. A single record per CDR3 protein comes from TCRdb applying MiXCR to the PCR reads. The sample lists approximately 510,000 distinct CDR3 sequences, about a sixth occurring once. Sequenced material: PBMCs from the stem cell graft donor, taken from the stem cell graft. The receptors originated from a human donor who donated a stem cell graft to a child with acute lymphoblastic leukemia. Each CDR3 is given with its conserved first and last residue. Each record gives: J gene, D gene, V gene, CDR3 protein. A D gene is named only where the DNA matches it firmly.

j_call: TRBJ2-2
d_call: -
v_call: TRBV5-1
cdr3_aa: CASGDGELFF

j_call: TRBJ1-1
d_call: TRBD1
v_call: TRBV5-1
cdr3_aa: CASSLGQGTGSEAFF

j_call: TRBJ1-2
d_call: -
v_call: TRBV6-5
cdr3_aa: CASSYSTGVNTF

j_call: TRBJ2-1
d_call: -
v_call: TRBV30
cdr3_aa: CAWSRLGNSYNEQFF

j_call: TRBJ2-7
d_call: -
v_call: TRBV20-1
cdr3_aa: CSAREGPYEQYF

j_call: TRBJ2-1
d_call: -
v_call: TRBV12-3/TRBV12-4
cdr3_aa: CASSLTSGQFF

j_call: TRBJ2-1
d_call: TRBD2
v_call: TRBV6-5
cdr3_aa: CASSYRLGLADYNEQFF

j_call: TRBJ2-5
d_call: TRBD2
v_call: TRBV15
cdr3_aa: CAIGTSGRETQYF

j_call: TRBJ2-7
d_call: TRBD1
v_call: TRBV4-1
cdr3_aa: CASSRPGGSYEQYF

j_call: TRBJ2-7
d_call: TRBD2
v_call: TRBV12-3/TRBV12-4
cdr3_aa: CASSWFPGRSYEQYF

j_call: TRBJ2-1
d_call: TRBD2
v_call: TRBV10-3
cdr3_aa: CAISSGVAYNEQFF

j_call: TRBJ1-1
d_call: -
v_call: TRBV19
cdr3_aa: CASRPDTAGNTEAFF

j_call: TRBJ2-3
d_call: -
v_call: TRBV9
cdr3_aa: CASRTGATDTQYF

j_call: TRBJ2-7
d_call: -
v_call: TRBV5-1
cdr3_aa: CASSIGLPSSRYEQYF

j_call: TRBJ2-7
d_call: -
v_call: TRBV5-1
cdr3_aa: CASSPGDPAYEQYF

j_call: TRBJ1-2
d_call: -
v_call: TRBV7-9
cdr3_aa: CASSSAGQSNYGYTF

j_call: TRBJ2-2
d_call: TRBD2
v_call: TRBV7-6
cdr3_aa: CASSATYRGLGLNGELFF